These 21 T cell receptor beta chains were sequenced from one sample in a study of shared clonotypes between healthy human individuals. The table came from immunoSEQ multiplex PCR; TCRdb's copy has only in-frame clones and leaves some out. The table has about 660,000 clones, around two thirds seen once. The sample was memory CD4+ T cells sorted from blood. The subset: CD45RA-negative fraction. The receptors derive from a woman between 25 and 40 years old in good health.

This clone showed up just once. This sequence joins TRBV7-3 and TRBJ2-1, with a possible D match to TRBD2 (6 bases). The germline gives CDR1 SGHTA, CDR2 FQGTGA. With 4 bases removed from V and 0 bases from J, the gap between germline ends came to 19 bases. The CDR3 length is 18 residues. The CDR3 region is CASSSTGLRNPSYNEQFF. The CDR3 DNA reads TGTGCCAGCAGCTCGACGGGACTGCGCAACCCCTCCTACAATGAGCAGTTCTTC.

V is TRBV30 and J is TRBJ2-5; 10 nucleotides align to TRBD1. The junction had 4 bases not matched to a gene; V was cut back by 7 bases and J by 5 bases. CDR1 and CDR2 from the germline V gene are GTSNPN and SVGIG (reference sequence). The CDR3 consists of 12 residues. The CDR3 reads CASTGGGETQYF. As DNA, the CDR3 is TGTGCCTCGACAGGGGGCGGTGAGACCCAGTACTTC.

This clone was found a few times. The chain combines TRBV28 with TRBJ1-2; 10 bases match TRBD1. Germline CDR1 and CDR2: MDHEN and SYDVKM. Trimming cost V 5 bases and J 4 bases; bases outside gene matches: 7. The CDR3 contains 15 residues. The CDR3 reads CASSQRGQGFYGYTF. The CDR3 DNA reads TGTGCCAGCAGTCAGCGGGGACAGGGGTTCTATGGCTACACCTTC.

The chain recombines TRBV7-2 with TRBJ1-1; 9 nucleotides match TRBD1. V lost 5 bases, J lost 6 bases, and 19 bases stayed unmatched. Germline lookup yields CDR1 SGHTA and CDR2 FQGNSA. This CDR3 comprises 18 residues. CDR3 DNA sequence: TGTGCCAGCAGCGGGCACCGGGACAGGGATGGGTGGGATTCTGAAGCTTTCTTT. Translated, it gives CASSGHRDRDGWDSEAFF.

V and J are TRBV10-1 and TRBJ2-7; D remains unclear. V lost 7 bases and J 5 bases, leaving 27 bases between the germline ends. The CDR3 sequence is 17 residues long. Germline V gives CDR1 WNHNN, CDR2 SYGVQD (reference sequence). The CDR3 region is CASTPPKFLVCGHEQYF. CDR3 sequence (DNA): TGCGCCAGCACTCCCCCAAAGTTTTTGGTTTGTGGGCACGAGCAGTACTTC.

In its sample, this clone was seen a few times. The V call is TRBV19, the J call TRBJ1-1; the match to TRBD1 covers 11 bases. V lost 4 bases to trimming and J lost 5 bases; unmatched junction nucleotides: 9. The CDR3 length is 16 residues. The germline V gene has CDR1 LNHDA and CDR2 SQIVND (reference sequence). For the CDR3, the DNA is TGTGCCAGTAGTACTGGACAGGGGGCTGGTTATACTGAAGCTTTCTTT. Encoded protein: CASSTGQGAGYTEAFF.

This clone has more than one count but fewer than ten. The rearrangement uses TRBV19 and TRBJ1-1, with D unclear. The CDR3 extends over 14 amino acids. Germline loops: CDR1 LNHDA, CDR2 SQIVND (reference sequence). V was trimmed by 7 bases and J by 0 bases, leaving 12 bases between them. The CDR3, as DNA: TGTGCCAGTACCAGGACTGGGCTGAACACTGAAGCTTTCTTT. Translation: CASTRTGLNTEAFF.

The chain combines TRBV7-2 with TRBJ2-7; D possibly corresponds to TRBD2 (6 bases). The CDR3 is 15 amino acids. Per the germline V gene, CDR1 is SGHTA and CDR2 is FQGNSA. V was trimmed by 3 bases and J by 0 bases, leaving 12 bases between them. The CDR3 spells CASSLLRSGSYEQYF. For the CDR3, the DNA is TGTGCCAGCAGCTTGCTACGTAGCGGCTCCTACGAGCAGTACTTC. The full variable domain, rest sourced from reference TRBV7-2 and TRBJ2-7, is GAGVSQSPSNKVTEKGKDVELRCDPISGHTALYWYRQSLGQGLEFLIYFQGNSAPDKSGLPSDRFSAERTGGSVSTLTIQRTQQEDSAVYLCASSLLRSGSYEQYFGPGTRLTVT.

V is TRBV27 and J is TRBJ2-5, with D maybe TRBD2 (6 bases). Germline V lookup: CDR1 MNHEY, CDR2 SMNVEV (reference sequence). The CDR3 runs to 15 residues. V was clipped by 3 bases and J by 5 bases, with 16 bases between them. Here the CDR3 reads CASSFSPGVDETQYF. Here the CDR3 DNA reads TGTGCCAGCAGTTTCTCCCCGGGAGTAGATGAGACCCAGTACTTC.

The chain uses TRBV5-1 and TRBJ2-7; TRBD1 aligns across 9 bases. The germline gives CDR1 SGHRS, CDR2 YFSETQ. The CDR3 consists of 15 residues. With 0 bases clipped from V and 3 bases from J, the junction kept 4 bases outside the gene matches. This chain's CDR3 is CASSLGQGDFYEQYF. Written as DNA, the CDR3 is TGCGCCAGCAGCTTGGGACAGGGGGACTTCTACGAGCAGTACTTC.

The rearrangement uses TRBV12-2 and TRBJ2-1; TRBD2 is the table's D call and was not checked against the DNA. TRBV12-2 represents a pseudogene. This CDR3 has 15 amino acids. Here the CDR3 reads CASRSPTSTGNEQFF. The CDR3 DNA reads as TGTGCAAGTCGCTCGCCGACTAGCACGGGCAATGAGCAGTTCTTC.

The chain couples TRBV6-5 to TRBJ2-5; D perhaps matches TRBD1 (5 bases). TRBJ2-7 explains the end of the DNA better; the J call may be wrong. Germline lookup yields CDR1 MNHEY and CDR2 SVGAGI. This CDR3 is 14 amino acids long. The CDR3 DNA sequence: TGTGCCAGCAGTTACTCGCAGGGTTCCGACGAGCAGTACTTC. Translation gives CASSYSQGSDEQYF.

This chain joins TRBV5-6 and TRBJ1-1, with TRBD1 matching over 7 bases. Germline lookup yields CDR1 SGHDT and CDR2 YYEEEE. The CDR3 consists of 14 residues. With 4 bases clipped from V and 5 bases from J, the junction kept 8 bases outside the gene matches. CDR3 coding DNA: TGTGCCAGCAGCCTTCAAGGGGGCCAGACTGAAGCTTTCTTT. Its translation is CASSLQGGQTEAFF.

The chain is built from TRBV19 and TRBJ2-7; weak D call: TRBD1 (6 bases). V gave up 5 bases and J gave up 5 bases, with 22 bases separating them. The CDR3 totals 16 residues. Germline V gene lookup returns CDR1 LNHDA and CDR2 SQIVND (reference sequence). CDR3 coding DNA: TGTGCCAGTAGTTCCTACGGGACACTACTTTTTGACGAGCAGTACTTC. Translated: CASSSYGTLLFDEQYF.

CDR3 coding DNA: TGTGCCAGCAGCCCACCGGGACAGGGTTTCTATGAGCAGTTCTTC. As protein: CASSPPGQGFYEQFF. The genes are TRBV7-9 and TRBJ2-1; 9 nucleotides agree with TRBD1. The CDR3 loop spans 15 amino acids. The junction had 10 bases not matched to a gene; V was cut back by 5 bases and J by 8 bases. Germline V gene data show CDR1 as SEHNR and CDR2 as FQNEAQ (reference sequence).

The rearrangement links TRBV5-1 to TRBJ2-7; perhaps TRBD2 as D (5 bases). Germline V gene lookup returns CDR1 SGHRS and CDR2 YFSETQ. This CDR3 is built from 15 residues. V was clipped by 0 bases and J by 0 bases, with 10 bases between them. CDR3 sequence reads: CASSLGLSGSYEQYF. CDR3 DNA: TGCGCCAGCAGCTTGGGACTAAGCGGCTCCTACGAGCAGTACTTC.

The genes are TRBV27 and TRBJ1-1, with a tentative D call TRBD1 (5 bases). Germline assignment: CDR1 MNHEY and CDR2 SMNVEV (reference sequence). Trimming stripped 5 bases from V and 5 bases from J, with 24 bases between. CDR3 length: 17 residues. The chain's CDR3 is CASSPGGRRYRITEAFF. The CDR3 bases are TGTGCCAGCAGTCCAGGAGGGAGGCGGTACAGGATAACTGAAGCTTTCTTT.

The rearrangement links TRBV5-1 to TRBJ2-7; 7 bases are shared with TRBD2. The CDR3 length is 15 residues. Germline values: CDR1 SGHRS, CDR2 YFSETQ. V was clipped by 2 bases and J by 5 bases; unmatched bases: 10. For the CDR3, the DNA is TGCGCCAGCAGCTTTGGCGGGAGTAGTGTGAACGAGCAGTACTTC. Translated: CASSFGGSSVNEQYF.

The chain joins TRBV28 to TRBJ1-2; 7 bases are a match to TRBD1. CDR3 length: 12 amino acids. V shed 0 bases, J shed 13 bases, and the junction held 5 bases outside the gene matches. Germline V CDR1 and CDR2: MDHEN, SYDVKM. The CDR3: CASSLWEGARTF. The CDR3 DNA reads TGTGCCAGCAGTTTATGGGAGGGGGCGCGCACCTTC.

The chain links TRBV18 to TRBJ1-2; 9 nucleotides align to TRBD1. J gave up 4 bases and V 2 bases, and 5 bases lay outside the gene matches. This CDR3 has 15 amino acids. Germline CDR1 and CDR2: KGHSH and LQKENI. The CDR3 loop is CASSPVGQGTYGYTF. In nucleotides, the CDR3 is TGTGCCAGCTCACCAGTCGGACAGGGGACCTATGGCTACACCTTC.

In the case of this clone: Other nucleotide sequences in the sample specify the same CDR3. The CDR3 spells CASSQGINTEAFF. The CDR3 bases are TGTGCCAGCTCTCAGGGGATTAACACTGAAGCTTTCTTT. V usage is TRBV18 and J usage is TRBJ1-1, with a weak D call TRBD1 (6 bases). The CDR3 is 13 residues long. Germline V gene data show CDR1 as KGHSH and CDR2 as LQKENI. Trimming stripped 6 bases from V and 2 bases from J, with 10 bases between.